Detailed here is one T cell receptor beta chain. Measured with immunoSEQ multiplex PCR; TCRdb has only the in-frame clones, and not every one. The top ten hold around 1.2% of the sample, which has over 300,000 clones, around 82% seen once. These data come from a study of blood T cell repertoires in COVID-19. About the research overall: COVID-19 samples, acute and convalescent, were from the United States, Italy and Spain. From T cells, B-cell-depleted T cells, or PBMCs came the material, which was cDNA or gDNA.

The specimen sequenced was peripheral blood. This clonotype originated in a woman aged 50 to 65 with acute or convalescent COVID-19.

The CDR3 nucleotides read TGTGCCAGCAGCCACGGGTCGAACACTGAAGCTTTCTTT. Translation: CASSHGSNTEAFF. The chain recombines TRBV5-8 with TRBJ1-1; D is unclear. Germline V gene data show CDR1 as SGHTS and CDR2 as YDEGEE. V was clipped by 4 bases and J by 1 base, with 8 bases between them. The CDR3 has 13 residues.